Here is one TCR beta chain with its context. As processed by the authors: It was from reference gene primer amplification that nucleated cell counts were estimated. TCRdb's copy holds only in-frame clones and misses some; the assay was immunoSEQ multiplex PCR. V, J and clone size are those of that table, while D and trimming were read from the DNA. The sample has about 310,000 clones; nearly 90% are singletons. The entry originates in a study of blood T cell repertoires in COVID-19. Study-level background: The analysed material was cDNA or gDNA that came from T cells, B-cell-depleted T cells, or PBMCs.

The germline V gene has CDR1 SGHRS and CDR2 YFSETQ. The CDR3 extends over 15 amino acids. V shed 0 bases and J 3 bases; nucleotides not matched to a gene: 3. Participants' reported clinical history set cohort assignment. Material for sequencing was PBMCs or T cells enriched from blood (not recorded which). The chain employs TRBV5-1 and TRBJ2-3; TRBD1 matches at 8 bases. The receptor was isolated from a woman between 18 and 29 years old with acute COVID-19. CDR3 amino acids: CASSLEGQVTDTQYF. The CDR3 DNA reads TGCGCCAGCAGCTTGGAGGGACAGGTAACAGATACGCAGTATTTT.